These T cell receptor beta chains were read from a single sample in a study of OX40 agonist ivuxolimab in advanced cancers. Profiling relied on immunoSEQ multiplex PCR, and the TCRdb table lists in-frame clones only, not all of them. The table lists about 64,000 clones, 87% of them singletons. Sample: CD4+ or CD8+ T cells sorted from blood, taken in a trial of the OX40 agonist ivuxolimab. Receptors were obtained from an adult with an advanced solid tumor such as melanoma, head and neck, liver or kidney cancer. The CDR3 runs from the conserved cysteine through the conserved F or W. A D gene is named only where the DNA matches it firmly. Not every row has a clone size; where given, it reads once, few, many or a size class.

D: -; V: TRBV19; size: -; J: TRBJ2-1; DNA: TGTGCCAGTAGTGCAAGCGGGTATGAGCAGTTCTTC; CDR3: CASSASGYEQFF
D: -; V: TRBV6-1; size: -; J: TRBJ1-5; DNA: TGTGCCAGCAGTACAAGGGGGACTGACAATCAGCCCCAGCATTTT; CDR3: CASSTRGTDNQPQHF
D: -; V: TRBV27; size: -; J: TRBJ1-1; DNA: TGTGCCAGCAGGATGACAGGTGGGGACACTGAAGCTTTCTTT; CDR3: CASRMTGGDTEAFF
D: -; V: TRBV5-6; size: -; J: TRBJ1-5; DNA: TGTGCCAGCAGCCGACGTGGACTACTCGATAGCAATCAGCCCCAGCATTTT; CDR3: CASSRRGLLDSNQPQHF
D: -; V: TRBV28; size: -; J: TRBJ2-7; DNA: TGTGCCAGCAAAAAGTCGGGAGTGGGCTACGAGCAGTACTTC; CDR3: CASKKSGVGYEQYF
D: -; V: TRBV7-2; size: -; J: TRBJ1-3; DNA: TGTGCCAGCCGTTTAACCTCGGGAAACACCATATATTTT; CDR3: CASRLTSGNTIYF
D: TRBD1; V: TRBV2; size: -; J: TRBJ1-1; DNA: TGTGCCAGCAGTGAAGCGAGCGGTGGGAGGGGGCGCACTGAAGCTTTCTTT; CDR3: CASSEASGGRGRTEAFF
D: -; V: TRBV6-4; size: -; J: TRBJ2-3; DNA: TGTGCCAGCAGTGACTCGCACAAAGGCACAGATACGCAGTATTTT; CDR3: CASSDSHKGTDTQYF
D: TRBD2; V: TRBV5-1; size: -; J: TRBJ2-3; DNA: TGCGCCAGCAGCTTGCGGGGGGGCACAGATACGCAGTATTTT; CDR3: CASSLRGGTDTQYF
D: TRBD1; V: TRBV9; size: once; J: TRBJ2-1; DNA: TGTGCCAGCAGCGTAACCGGGACAGGAGGCTACAATGAGCAGTTCTTC; CDR3: CASSVTGTGGYNEQFF
D: -; V: TRBV6-6; size: -; J: TRBJ2-3; DNA: TGTGCCAGCGGACCGAGGGCAGATACGCAGTATTTT; CDR3: CASGPRADTQYF
D: TRBD1; V: TRBV7-9; size: -; J: TRBJ1-1; DNA: TGTGCCAGCAGCTTGGGGGATGGCAGGGGGCAGGCTGAAGCTTTCTTT; CDR3: CASSLGDGRGQAEAFF
D: TRBD2; V: TRBV5-1; size: -; J: TRBJ2-7; DNA: TGCGCCAGCAGCCCGGGGACTAGCGGACGACAACTGGAATCCTGGTGGCCCTCCTACGAGCAGTACTTC; CDR3: CASSPGTSGRQLESWWPSYEQYF
D: -; V: TRBV5-6; size: -; J: TRBJ1-1; DNA: TGTGCCAGCAGCTTGGGACACCAGAACACTGAAGCTTTCTTT; CDR3: CASSLGHQNTEAFF
D: -; V: TRBV27; size: -; J: TRBJ1-2; DNA: TGTGCCAGCAGTCTAAGTGGCCAGAGGGTTTCTAACTATGGCTACACCTTC; CDR3: CASSLSGQRVSNYGYTF
D: TRBD2; V: TRBV10-1; size: -; J: TRBJ2-1; DNA: TGCGCCAGCAGTGACGGACTAGCGGGAGACGATGAGCAGTTCTTC; CDR3: CASSDGLAGDDEQFF
D: -; V: TRBV4-1; size: once; J: TRBJ2-2; DNA: TGCGCCAGCAGCCAATTACAGGGGAACACCGGGGAGCTGTTTTTT; CDR3: CASSQLQGNTGELFF
D: -; V: TRBV30; size: -; J: TRBJ1-4; DNA: TGTGCCTGGAGTCCTCTCTCTCTCGCCGTCGGTGAAAAACTGTTTTTT; CDR3: CAWSPLSLAVGEKLFF
D: -; V: TRBV10-2; size: -; J: TRBJ2-7; DNA: TGCGCCAGCAAGGTCGGAAATTGGGACTCCTACGAGCAGTACTTC; CDR3: CASKVGNWDSYEQYF
D: TRBD1; V: TRBV9; size: -; J: TRBJ1-2; DNA: TGTGCCAGCAGCGACCCGGGACAGCTAAACTATGGCTACACCTTC; CDR3: CASSDPGQLNYGYTF
D: TRBD2; V: TRBV7-9; size: -; J: TRBJ2-7; DNA: TGTGCCAGCAGCTCCGCTACCTACCGTTATGGCGGGGGCTACGAGCAGTACTTC; CDR3: CASSSATYRYGGGYEQYF
D: -; V: TRBV1; size: -; J: TRBJ2-3; DNA: TGCACCAGCAGCCAAGAAAAGACTAGCGGGGTCCCAGATACGCAGTATTTT; CDR3: CTSSQEKTSGVPDTQYF
D: -; V: TRBV27; size: -; J: TRBJ1-2; DNA: TGTGCCAGCAGAACGCAACATAATAACTATGGCTACACCTTC; CDR3: CASRTQHNNYGYTF
D: TRBD2; V: TRBV5-1; size: -; J: TRBJ2-7; DNA: TGCGCCAGTAAGATCGGGACTAGCGGCTACGAGCAGTACTTC; CDR3: CASKIGTSGYEQYF
D: -; V: TRBV7-2; size: once; J: TRBJ1-1; DNA: TGTGCCAGCAGCTTTGTGGGTTCACCTGAAGCTTTCTTT; CDR3: CASSFVGSPEAFF
D: -; V: TRBV11-2; size: -; J: TRBJ2-7; DNA: TGTGCCAGCAGTCCTACTATGGGACGAAAGTACTTC; CDR3: CASSPTMGRKYF